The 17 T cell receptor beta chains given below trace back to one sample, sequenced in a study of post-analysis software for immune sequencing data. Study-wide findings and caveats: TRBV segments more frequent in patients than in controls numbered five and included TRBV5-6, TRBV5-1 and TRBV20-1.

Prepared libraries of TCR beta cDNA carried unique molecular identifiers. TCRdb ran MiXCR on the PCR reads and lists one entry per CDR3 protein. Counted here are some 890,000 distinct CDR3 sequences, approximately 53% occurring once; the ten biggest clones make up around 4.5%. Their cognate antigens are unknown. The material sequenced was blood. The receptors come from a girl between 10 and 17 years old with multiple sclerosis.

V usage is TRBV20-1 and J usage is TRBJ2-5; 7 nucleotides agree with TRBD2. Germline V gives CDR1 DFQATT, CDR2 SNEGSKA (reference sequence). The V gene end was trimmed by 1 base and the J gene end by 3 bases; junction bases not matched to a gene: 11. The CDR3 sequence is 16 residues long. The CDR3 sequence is CSARGATWTRKETQYF. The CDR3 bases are TGCAGTGCTAGAGGGGCGACCTGGACTAGGAAAGAGACCCAGTACTTC.

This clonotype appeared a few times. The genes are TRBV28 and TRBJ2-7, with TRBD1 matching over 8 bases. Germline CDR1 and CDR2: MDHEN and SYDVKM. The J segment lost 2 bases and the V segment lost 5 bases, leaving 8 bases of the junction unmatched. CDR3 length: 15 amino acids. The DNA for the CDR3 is TGTGCCAGCAGTCCCTCACAGGGGGTACCCTACGAGCAGTACTTC. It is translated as CASSPSQGVPYEQYF.

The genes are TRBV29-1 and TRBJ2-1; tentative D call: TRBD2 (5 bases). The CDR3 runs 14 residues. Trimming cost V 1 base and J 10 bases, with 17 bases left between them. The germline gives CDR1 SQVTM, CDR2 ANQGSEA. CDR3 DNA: TGCAGCGTTGAAGGAACACTAGTTGCACGGGAGCAGTTCTTC. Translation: CSVEGTLVAREQFF.

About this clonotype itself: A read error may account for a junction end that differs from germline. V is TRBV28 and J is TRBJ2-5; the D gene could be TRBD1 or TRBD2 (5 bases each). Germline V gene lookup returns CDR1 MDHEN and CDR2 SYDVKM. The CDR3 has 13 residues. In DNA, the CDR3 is TGTGCCAGCACCCAGGGCCGGGAAGAGTCCCAGTACTTC. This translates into CASTQGREESQYF.

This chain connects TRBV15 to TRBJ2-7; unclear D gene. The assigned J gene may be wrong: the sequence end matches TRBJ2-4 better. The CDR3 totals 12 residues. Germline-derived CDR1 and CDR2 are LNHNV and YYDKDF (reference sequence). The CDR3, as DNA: TGTGCCACCAGCAGAGTTAACGACATTCAGTACTTC. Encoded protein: CATSRVNDIQYF.

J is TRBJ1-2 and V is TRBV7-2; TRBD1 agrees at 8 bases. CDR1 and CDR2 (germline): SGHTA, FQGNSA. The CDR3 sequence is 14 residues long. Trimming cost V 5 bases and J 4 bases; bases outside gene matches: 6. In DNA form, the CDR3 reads TGTGCCAGCAGCAGTTCGGACAGGGCCTATGGCTACACCTTC. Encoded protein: CASSSSDRAYGYTF.

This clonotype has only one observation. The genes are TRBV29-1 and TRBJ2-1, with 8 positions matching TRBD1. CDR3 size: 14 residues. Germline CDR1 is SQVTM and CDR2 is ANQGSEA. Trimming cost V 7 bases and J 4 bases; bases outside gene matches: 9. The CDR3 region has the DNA TGCAGCGCCCACAGGGGGAACCTATACAATGAGCAGTTCTTC. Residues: CSAHRGNLYNEQFF.

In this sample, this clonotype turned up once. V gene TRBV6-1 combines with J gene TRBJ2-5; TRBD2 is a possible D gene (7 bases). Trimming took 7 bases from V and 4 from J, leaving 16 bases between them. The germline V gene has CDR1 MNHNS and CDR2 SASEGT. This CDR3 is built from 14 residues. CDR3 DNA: TGTGCCAGCATACCCATAGGGGGGGTAGAGACCCAGTACTTC. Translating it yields CASIPIGGVETQYF.

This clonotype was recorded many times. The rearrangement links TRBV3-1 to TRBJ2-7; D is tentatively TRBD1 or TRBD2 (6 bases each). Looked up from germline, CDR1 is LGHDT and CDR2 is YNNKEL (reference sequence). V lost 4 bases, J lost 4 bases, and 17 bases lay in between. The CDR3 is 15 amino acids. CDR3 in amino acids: CASSLGGPKGYEQYF. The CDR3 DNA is TGTGCCAGCAGCCTCGGGGGCCCAAAGGGATACGAGCAGTACTTC.

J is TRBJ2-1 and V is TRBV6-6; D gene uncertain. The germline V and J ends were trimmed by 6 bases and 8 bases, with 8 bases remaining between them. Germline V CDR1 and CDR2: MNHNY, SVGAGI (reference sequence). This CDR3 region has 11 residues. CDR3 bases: TGTGCCAGCAGGAAGGGTGATGAGCAGTTCTTC. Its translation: CASRKGDEQFF.

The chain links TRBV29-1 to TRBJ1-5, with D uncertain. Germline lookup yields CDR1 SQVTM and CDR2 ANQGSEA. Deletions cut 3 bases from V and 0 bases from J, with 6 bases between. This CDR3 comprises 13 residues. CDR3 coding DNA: TGCAGCGTTGAGGTTAATAGCAATCAGCCCCAGCATTTT. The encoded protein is CSVEVNSNQPQHF.

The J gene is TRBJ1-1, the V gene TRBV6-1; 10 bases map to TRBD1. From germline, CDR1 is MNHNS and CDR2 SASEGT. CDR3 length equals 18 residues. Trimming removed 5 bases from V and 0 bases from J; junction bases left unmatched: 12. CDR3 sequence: CASSPSGTGVGLNTEAFF. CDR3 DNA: TGTGCCAGCAGTCCCTCCGGGACAGGGGTGGGGCTGAACACTGAAGCTTTCTTT.

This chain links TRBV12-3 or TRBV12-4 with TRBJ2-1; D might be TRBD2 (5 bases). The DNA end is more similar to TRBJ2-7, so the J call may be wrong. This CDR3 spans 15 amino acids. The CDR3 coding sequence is TGTGCCAGCACAAAAGGCAGTGGACTCTACAATGAGCAGTACTTC. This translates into CASTKGSGLYNEQYF.

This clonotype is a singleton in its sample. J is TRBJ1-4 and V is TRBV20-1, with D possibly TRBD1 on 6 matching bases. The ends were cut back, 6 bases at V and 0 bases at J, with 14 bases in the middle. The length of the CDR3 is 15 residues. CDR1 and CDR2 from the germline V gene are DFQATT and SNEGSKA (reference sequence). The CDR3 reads CSAKDSLATNEKLFF. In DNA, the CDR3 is TGCAGTGCCAAGGACAGTCTTGCAACTAATGAAAAACTGTTTTTT.

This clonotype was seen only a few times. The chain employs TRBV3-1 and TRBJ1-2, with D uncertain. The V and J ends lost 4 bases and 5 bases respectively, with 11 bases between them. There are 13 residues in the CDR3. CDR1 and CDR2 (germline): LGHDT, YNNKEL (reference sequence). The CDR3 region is CASSPKEVYGYTF. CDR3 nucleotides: TGTGCCAGCAGCCCCAAAGAGGTATATGGCTACACCTTC.

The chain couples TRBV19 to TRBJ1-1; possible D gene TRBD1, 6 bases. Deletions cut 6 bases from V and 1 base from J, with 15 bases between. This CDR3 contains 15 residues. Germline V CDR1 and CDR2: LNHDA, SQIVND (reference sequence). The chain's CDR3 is CASSQIDRPNTEAFF. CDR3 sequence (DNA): TGTGCCAGTAGCCAAATTGACAGGCCGAACACTGAAGCTTTCTTT.

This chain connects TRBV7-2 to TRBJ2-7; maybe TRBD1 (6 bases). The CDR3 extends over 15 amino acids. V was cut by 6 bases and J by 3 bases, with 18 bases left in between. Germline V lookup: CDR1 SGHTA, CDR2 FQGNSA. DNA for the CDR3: TGTGCCAGCAGTCAAAGCTACGACAGGAACTACGAGCAGTACTTC. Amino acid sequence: CASSQSYDRNYEQYF.